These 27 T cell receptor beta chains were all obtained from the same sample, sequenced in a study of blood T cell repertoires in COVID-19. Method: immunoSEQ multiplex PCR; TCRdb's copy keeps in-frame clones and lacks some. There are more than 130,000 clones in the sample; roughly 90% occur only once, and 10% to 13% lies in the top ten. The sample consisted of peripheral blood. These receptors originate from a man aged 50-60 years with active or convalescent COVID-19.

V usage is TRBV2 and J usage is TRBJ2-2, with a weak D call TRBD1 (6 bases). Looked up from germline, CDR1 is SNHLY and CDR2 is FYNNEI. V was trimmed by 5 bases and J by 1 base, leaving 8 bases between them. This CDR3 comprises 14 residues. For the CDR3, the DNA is TGTGCCAGCAGTTGGGACATGAACACCGGGGAGCTGTTTTTT. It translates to CASSWDMNTGELFF. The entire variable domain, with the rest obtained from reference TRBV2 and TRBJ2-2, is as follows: EPEVTQTPSHQVTQMGQEVILRCVPISNHLYFYWYRQILGQKVEFLVSFYNNEISEKSEIFDDQFSVERPDGSNFTLKIRSTKLEDSAMYFCASSWDMNTGELFFGEGSRLTVL.

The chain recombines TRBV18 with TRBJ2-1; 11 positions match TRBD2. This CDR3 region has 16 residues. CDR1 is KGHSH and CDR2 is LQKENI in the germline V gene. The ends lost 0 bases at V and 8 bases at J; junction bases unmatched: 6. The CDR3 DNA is TGTGCCAGCTCACCACCCGCACTAGCGGGAGCACATGAGCAGTTCTTC. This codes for CASSPPALAGAHEQFF.

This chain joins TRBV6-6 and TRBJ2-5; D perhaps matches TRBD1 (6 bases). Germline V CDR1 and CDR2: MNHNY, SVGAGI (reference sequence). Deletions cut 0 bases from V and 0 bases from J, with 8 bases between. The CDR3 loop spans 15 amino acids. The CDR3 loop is CASSYSAGDQETQYF. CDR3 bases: TGTGCCAGCAGTTACTCGGCAGGGGACCAAGAGACCCAGTACTTC.

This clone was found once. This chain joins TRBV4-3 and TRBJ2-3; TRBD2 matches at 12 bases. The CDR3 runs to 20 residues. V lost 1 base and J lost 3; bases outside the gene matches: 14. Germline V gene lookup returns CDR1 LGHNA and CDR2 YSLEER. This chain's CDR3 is CASSQVGPGLAGSGTDTQYF. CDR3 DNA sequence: TGCGCCAGCAGCCAAGTTGGCCCAGGACTAGCGGGAAGTGGGACAGATACGCAGTATTTT.

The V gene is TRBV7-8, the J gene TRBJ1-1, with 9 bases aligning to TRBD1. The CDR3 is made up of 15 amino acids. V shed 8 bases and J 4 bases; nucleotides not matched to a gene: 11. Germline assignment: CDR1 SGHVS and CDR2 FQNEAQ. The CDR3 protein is CASQIRTGVSTEAFF. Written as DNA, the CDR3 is TGTGCCAGCCAGATAAGGACAGGGGTATCCACTGAAGCTTTCTTT.

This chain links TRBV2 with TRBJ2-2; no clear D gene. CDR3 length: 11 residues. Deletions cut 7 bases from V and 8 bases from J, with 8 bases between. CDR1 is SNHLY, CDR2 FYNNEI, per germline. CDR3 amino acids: CASTVPGELFF. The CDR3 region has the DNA TGTGCCAGCACGGTGCCGGGGGAGCTGTTTTTT.

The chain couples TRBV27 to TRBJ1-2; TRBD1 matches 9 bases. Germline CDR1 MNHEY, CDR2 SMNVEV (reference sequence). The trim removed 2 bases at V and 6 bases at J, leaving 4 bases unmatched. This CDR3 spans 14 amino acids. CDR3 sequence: CASSLQQGADGYTF. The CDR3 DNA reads TGTGCCAGCAGTTTACAACAGGGGGCGGATGGCTACACCTTC.

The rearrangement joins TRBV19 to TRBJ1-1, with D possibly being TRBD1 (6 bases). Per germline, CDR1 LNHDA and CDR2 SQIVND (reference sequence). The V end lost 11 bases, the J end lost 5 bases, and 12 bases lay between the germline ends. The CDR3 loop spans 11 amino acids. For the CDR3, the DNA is TGTGCCGCGAGGGGGGGGACTGAAGCTTTCTTT. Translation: CAARGGTEAFF.

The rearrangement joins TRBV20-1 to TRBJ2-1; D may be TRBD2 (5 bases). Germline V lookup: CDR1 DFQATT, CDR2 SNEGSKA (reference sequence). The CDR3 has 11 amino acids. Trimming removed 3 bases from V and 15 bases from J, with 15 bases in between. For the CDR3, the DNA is TGCAGTGCTAGGGCTATGGGAGTTAGGTTCTTC. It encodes CSARAMGVRFF.

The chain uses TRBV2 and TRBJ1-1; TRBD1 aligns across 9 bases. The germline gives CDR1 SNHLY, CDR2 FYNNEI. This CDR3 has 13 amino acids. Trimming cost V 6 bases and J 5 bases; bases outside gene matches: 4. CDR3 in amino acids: CASRGQGGTEAFF. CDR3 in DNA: TGTGCCAGCAGGGGACAGGGAGGGACTGAAGCTTTCTTT.

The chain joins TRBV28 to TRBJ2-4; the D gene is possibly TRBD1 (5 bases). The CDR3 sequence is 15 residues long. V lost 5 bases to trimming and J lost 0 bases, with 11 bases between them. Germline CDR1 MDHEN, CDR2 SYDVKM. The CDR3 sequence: CASSLPRVAKNIQYF. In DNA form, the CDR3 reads TGTGCCAGCAGTCTACCCAGGGTAGCCAAAAACATTCAGTACTTC.

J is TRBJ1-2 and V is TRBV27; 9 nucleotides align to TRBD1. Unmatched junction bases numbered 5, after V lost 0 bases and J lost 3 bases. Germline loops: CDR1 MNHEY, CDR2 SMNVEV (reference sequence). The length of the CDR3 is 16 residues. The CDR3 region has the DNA TGTGCCAGCAGTTTATCGGGGACAGGGTGGTACTATGGCTACACCTTC. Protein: CASSLSGTGWYYGYTF.

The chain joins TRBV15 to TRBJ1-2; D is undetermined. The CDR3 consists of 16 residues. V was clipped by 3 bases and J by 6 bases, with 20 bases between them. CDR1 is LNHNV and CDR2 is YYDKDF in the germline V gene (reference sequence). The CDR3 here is CATSSGWSRVGDGYTF. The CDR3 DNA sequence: TGTGCCACCAGCAGCGGATGGTCCCGGGTCGGAGATGGCTACACCTTC. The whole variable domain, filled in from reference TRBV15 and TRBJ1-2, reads DAMVIQNPRYQVTQFGKPVTLSCSQTLNHNVMYWYQQKSSQAPKLLFHYYDKDFNNEADTPDNFQSRRPNTSFCFLDIRSPGLGDTAMYLCATSSGWSRVGDGYTFGSGTRLTVV.

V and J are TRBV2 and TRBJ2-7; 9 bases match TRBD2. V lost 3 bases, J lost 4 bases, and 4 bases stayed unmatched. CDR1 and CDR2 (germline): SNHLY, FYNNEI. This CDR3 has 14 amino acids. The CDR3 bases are TGTGCCAGCAGTGAGGGGACTAGCCCGTACGAGCAGTACTTC. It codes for CASSEGTSPYEQYF.

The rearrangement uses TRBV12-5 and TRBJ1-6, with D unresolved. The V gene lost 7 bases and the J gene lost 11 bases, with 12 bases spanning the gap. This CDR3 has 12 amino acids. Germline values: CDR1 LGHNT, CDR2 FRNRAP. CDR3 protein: CASALENAPLHF. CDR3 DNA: TGTGCTAGTGCCTTGGAGAATGCACCCCTCCACTTT.

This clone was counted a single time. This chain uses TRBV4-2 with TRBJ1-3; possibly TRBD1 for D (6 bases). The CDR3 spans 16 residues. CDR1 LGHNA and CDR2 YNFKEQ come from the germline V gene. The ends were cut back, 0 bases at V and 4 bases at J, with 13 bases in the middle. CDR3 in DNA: TGTGCCAGCAGCCAAGAAGCAGGGACACGGGGAAACACCATATATTTT. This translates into CASSQEAGTRGNTIYF.

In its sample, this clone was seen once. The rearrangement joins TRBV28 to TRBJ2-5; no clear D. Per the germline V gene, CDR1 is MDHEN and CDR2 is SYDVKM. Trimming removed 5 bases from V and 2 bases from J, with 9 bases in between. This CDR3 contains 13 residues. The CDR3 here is CASSSPGQETQYF. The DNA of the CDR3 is TGTGCCAGCAGTAGTCCAGGTCAAGAGACCCAGTACTTC. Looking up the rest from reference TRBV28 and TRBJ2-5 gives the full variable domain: DVKVTQSSRYLVKRTGEKVFLECVQDMDHENMFWYRQDPGLGLRLIYFSYDVKMKEKGDIPEGYSVSREKKERFSLILESASTNQTSMYLCASSSPGQETQYFGPGTRLLVL.

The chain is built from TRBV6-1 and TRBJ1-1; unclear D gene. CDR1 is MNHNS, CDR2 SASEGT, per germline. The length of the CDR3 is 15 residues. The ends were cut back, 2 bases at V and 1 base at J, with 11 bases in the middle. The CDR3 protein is CASSERRVRNTEAFF. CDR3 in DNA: TGTGCCAGCAGTGAAAGGAGGGTTAGGAACACTGAAGCTTTCTTT.

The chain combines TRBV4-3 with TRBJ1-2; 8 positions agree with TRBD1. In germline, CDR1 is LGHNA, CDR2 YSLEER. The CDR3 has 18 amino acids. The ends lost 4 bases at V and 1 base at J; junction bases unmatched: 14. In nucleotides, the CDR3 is TGCGCCAGCAGCCTCACGGTGGCTACAGGGGGTGGTAACTATGGCTACACCTTC. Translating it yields CASSLTVATGGGNYGYTF.

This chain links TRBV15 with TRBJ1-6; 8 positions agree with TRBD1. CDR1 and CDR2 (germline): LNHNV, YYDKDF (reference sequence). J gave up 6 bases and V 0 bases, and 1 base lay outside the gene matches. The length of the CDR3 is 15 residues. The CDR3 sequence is CATSRETGGNSPLHF. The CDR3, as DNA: TGTGCCACCAGCAGAGAAACAGGGGGTAATTCACCCCTCCACTTT.

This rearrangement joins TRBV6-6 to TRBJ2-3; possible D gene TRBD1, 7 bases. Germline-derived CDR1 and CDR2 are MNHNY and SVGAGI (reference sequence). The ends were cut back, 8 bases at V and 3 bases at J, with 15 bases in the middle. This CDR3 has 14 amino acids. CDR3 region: CASHRRGQTDTQYF. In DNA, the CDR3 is TGTGCCAGCCACCGGAGGGGGCAGACAGATACGCAGTATTTT.

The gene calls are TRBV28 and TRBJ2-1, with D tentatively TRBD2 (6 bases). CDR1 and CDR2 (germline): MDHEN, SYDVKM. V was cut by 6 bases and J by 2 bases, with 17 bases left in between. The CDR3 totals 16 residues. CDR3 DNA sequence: TGTGCCAGCAGCTCAAGCGGGTCACTAACCTACAATGAGCAGTTCTTC. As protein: CASSSSGSLTYNEQFF.

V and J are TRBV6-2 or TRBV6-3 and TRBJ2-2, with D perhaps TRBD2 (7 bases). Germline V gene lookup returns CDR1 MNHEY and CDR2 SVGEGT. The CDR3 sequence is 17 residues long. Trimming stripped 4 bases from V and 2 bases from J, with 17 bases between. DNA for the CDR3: TGTGCCAGCAGTTCCCATCGAGGGGGGGACAACACCGGGGAGCTGTTTTTT. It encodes CASSSHRGGDNTGELFF.

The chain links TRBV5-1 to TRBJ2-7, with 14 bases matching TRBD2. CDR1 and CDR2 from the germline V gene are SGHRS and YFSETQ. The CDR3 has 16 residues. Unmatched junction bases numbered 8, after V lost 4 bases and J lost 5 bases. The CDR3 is CASSLIGTSGSDEQYF. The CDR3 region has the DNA TGCGCCAGCAGCCTAATCGGGACTAGCGGGAGTGACGAGCAGTACTTC.

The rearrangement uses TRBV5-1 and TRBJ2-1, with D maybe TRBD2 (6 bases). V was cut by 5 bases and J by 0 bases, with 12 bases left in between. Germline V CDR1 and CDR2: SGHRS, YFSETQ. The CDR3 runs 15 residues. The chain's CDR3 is CASSYAGFSYNEQFF. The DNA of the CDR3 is TGCGCCAGCAGTTACGCGGGGTTCTCCTACAATGAGCAGTTCTTC. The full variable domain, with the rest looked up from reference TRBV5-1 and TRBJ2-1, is KAGVTQTPRYLIKTRGQQVTLSCSPISGHRSVSWYQQTPGQGLQFLFEYFSETQRNKGNFPGRFSGRQFSNSRSEMNVSTLELGDSALYLCASSYAGFSYNEQFFGPGTRLTVL.

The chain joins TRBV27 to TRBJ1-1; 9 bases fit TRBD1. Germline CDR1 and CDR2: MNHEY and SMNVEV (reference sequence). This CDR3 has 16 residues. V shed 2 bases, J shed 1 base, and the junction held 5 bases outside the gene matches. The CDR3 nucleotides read TGTGCCAGCAGTTTAAGCCCGACAGGGGGGAACACTGAAGCTTTCTTT. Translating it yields CASSLSPTGGNTEAFF.

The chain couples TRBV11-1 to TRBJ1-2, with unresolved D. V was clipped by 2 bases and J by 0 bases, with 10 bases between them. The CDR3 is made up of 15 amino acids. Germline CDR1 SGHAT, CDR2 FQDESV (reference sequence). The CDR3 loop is CASSLRQAPNYGYTF. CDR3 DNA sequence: TGTGCCAGCAGCTTACGCCAGGCTCCTAACTATGGCTACACCTTC.